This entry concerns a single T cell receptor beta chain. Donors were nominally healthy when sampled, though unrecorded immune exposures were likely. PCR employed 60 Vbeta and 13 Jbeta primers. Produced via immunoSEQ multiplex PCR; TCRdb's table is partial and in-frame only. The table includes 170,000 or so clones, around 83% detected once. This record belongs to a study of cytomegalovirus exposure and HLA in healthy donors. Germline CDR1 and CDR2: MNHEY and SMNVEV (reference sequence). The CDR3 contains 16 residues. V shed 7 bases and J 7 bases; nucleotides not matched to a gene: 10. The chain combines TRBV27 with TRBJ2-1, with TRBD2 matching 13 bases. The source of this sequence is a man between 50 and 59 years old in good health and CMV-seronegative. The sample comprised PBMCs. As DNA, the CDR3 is TGTGCCAGCACAACGAGTCGGGGACTAGCGGGAAATGAGCAGTTCTTC. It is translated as CASTTSRGLAGNEQFF.